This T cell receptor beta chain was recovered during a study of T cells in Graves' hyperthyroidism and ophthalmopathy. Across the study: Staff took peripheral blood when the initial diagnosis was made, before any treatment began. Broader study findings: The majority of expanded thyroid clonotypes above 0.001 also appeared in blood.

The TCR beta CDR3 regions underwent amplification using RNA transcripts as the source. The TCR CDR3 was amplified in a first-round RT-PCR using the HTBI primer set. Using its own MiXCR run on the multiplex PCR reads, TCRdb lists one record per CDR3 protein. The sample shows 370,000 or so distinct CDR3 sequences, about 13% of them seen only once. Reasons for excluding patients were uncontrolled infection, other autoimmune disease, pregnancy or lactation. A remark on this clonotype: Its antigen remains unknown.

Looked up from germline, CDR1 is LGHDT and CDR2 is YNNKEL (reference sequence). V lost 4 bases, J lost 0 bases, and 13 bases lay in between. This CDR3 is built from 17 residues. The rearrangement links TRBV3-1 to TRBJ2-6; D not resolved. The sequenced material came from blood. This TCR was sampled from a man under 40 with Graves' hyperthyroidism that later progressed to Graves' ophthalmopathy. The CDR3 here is CASSLFHLSSGANVLTF. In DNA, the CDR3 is TGTGCCAGCAGCCTTTTTCACTTGAGCTCTGGGGCCAACGTCCTGACTTTC. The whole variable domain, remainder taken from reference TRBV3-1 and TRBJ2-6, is DTAVSQTPKYLVTQMGNDKSIKCEQNLGHDTMYWYKQDSKKFLKIMFSYNNKELIINETVPNRFSPKSPDKAHLNLHINSLELGDSAVYFCASSLFHLSSGANVLTFGAGSRLTVL.